The 20 T cell receptor beta chains presented below share a single source sample, sequenced in a study of T-cell memory formation after mild COVID-19. TCRdb reprocessed the 5' RACE reads via MiXCR and lists one record per CDR3 protein. This table has roughly 300,000 distinct CDR3 sequences, around 8% appearing once. The sample taken for sequencing was PBMCs or a T cell subset sorted from them (not recorded which). These receptors were taken from a man aged 18-30 years who had mild COVID-19 (a few samples of this study predate the infection). Cell type and time point are not known.

This clonotype was seen a handful of times. The chain uses TRBV7-2 and TRBJ1-1; D call uncertain. This CDR3 comprises 13 residues. V was trimmed by 3 bases and J by 1 base, leaving 6 bases between them. CDR1 is SGHTA, CDR2 FQGNSA, per germline. In nucleotides, the CDR3 is TGTGCCAGCAGCTTTAGGGAGAACACTGAAGCTTTCTTT. Protein product: CASSFRENTEAFF.

Many counts were recorded for this clonotype. The chain carries TRBV3-1 and TRBJ2-1; 11 nucleotides align to TRBD2. CDR1 and CDR2 (germline): LGHDT, YNNKEL (reference sequence). V lost 5 bases and J lost 7; bases outside the gene matches: 13. This CDR3 spans 17 amino acids. The CDR3 region is CASSTILAGGPGNEQFF. The CDR3 bases are TGTGCCAGCAGCACGATCTTAGCGGGGGGGCCGGGGAATGAGCAGTTCTTC.

J is TRBJ1-5 and V is TRBV4-2; possible D gene TRBD1, 6 bases. Trimming stripped 3 bases from V and 3 bases from J, with 12 bases between. Germline V gives CDR1 LGHNA, CDR2 YNFKEQ. This CDR3 comprises 15 residues. CDR3 region: CASSHIQGSNQPQHF. In DNA, the CDR3 is TGTGCCAGCAGCCATATACAGGGATCCAATCAGCCCCAGCATTTT.

This clonotype turned up a few times. The chain employs TRBV12-3 or TRBV12-4 and TRBJ2-1, with 8 positions matching TRBD1. V gave up 8 bases and J gave up 6 bases; unmatched junction bases: 9. There are 14 residues in the CDR3. CDR3 residues: CASRIQGALNEQFF. The CDR3 DNA reads TGTGCCAGCCGAATCCAGGGGGCCCTCAATGAGCAGTTCTTC.

This clonotype was recorded many times. This chain uses TRBV6-5 with TRBJ1-3; D gene unclear. The CDR3 consists of 16 residues. CDR1 is MNHEY and CDR2 is SVGAGI in the germline V gene. Trimming shortened V by 2 bases and J by 0 bases, and 11 bases separated the two germline ends. This CDR3 reads CASSYARPYSGNTIYF. For the CDR3, the DNA is TGTGCCAGCAGTTACGCGCGACCGTACTCTGGAAACACCATATATTTT.

This rearrangement joins TRBV7-9 to TRBJ1-1; no clear D. The CDR3 totals 12 residues. V was trimmed by 1 base and J by 7 bases, leaving 7 bases between them. Germline CDR1 and CDR2: SEHNR and FQNEAQ (reference sequence). The CDR3: CASSLGSSEAFF. The CDR3 coding sequence is TGTGCCAGCAGCTTAGGAAGCAGTGAAGCTTTCTTT. Full variable domain (rest looked up from reference TRBV7-9 and TRBJ1-1): DTGVSQNPRHKITKRGQNVTFRCDPISEHNRLYWYRQTLGQGPEFLTYFQNEAQLEKSRLLSDRFSAERPKGSFSTLEIQRTEQGDSAMYLCASSLGSSEAFFGQGTRLTVV.

This sequence joins TRBV4-2 and TRBJ2-1; 9 positions agree with TRBD1. Germline CDR1 reads LGHNA; CDR2 reads YNFKEQ. Trimming at V came to 6 bases and at J to 8 bases, leaving 8 bases not matched to a gene. This CDR3 has 14 amino acids. The CDR3 reads CASRWGTGTDEQFF. The CDR3 DNA sequence: TGTGCCAGCAGATGGGGGACAGGGACCGATGAGCAGTTCTTC.

This sequence joins TRBV7-2 and TRBJ1-6; no reliable D call. Germline V gene sequence: CDR1 SGHTA, CDR2 FQGNSA. Trimming stripped 2 bases from V and 10 bases from J, with 9 bases between. The CDR3 contains 13 residues. The CDR3 region is CASSLSVRSPLHF. The CDR3, as DNA: TGTGCCAGCAGCTTATCCGTACGATCACCCCTCCACTTT.

This clonotype showed up just a few times. The CDR3 bases are TGCGCCAGCAGCTTTCAAGACAGGGGGCTCACTGAAGCTTTCTTT. This gives the protein CASSFQDRGLTEAFF. This chain joins TRBV5-1 and TRBJ1-1, with 10 bases matching TRBD1. The CDR3 is 15 residues long. V dropped 2 bases and J dropped 4; count of bases not matched to a gene: 5. Germline CDR1 is SGHRS and CDR2 is YFSETQ.

The V gene is TRBV12-3 or TRBV12-4, the J gene TRBJ2-2; D is possibly TRBD2 (6 bases). The germline V and J ends were trimmed by 6 bases and 4 bases, with 18 bases remaining between them. The CDR3 loop spans 16 amino acids. CDR3 sequence: CASSPSRGMATGELFF. The DNA of the CDR3 is TGTGCCAGCAGCCCAAGTCGCGGGATGGCCACCGGGGAGCTGTTTTTT.

This clonotype was counted at least ten times. For the CDR3, the DNA is TGCGCCAGCAGCTCCTACAGGGCCTACGAGCAGTACTTC. Encoded protein: CASSSYRAYEQYF. V is TRBV5-1 and J is TRBJ2-7, with a tentative D call TRBD1 (6 bases). CDR3 size: 13 residues. Per germline, CDR1 SGHRS and CDR2 YFSETQ. The V gene lost 3 bases and the J gene lost 2 bases, with 9 bases spanning the gap.

Ten or more counts support this clonotype. V usage is TRBV12-3 or TRBV12-4 and J usage is TRBJ1-3, with 7 bases identical to TRBD1. The CDR3 length is 14 residues. The junction had 6 bases not matched to a gene; V was cut back by 6 bases and J by 4 bases. CDR3 nucleotides: TGTGCCAGCAGGGAGACAGGGTCGGGAAACACCATATATTTT. Translation gives CASRETGSGNTIYF.

The chain carries TRBV7-2 and TRBJ2-7, with a tentative D call TRBD1 (7 bases). The V end was cut by 1 base, the J end by 4 bases, with 23 bases between. The CDR3 extends over 18 amino acids. Germline V gives CDR1 SGHTA, CDR2 FQGNSA. The CDR3, as DNA: TGTGCCAGCAGCTTAGTCTTCTCCACGGCAGGGGGGTTATACGAGCAGTACTTC. Amino acids: CASSLVFSTAGGLYEQYF.

The chain couples TRBV5-1 to TRBJ2-3; 10 nucleotides align to TRBD2. The CDR3 is made up of 16 amino acids. Trimming removed 0 bases from V and 2 bases from J; junction bases left unmatched: 3. In germline, CDR1 is SGHRS, CDR2 YFSETQ. The CDR3 protein is CASSLATSGITDTQYF. Here the CDR3 DNA reads TGCGCCAGCAGCTTGGCTACTAGCGGGATCACAGATACGCAGTATTTT.

This clonotype came up a few times. The chain combines TRBV5-6 with TRBJ2-5; possibly TRBD2 for D (7 bases). V shed 1 base and J shed 5 bases, with 15 bases lying between them. Germline loops: CDR1 SGHDT, CDR2 YYEEEE. This CDR3 region has 15 residues. This chain's CDR3 is CASSLFTGGRETQYF. CDR3 coding DNA: TGTGCCAGCAGCTTGTTCACCGGGGGGCGGGAGACCCAGTACTTC.

The genes are TRBV28 and TRBJ2-2; 10 positions agree with TRBD2. Germline CDR1 MDHEN, CDR2 SYDVKM. The CDR3 length is 16 residues. V trimming: 3 bases; J trimming: 5 bases; junction bases outside the gene matches: 6. The CDR3 sequence: CASSLSGGAGTGELFF. The CDR3 DNA follows: TGTGCCAGCAGTTTGAGCGGGGGGGCCGGTACCGGGGAGCTGTTTTTT.

The chain links TRBV27 to TRBJ1-1; tentatively, D is TRBD1 (5 bases). The CDR3 runs to 12 residues. V was cut by 5 bases and J by 8 bases, with 12 bases left in between. Germline assignment: CDR1 MNHEY and CDR2 SMNVEV (reference sequence). CDR3 residues: CASSRDGHEAFF. The CDR3 DNA is TGTGCCAGCAGTAGAGACGGACACGAAGCTTTCTTT.

The V and J genes are TRBV10-3 and TRBJ2-7; D not resolved. The germline V and J ends were trimmed by 6 bases and 3 bases, with 18 bases remaining between them. The germline V gene has CDR1 ENHRY and CDR2 SYGVKD. The CDR3 totals 15 residues. This chain's CDR3 is CAISPNSDSFYEQYV. For the CDR3, the DNA is TGTGCCATCAGCCCGAACTCGGATAGCTTCTACGAGCAGTACGTC.

There are many counts of this clonotype. The chain is built from TRBV27 and TRBJ2-3; no definite D call. Trimming pared 6 bases from V and 2 bases from J, leaving 12 bases between. CDR1 and CDR2 from the germline V gene are MNHEY and SMNVEV (reference sequence). This CDR3 comprises 14 residues. The CDR3 region is CASRYPGSTDTQYF. In DNA, the CDR3 is TGTGCCAGCAGATACCCCGGATCCACAGATACGCAGTATTTT.

The chain combines TRBV24-1 with TRBJ1-6; the D is unclear. CDR3 length equals 13 residues. CDR1 KGHDR and CDR2 SFDVKD come from the germline V gene. The ends were cut back, 11 bases at V and 0 bases at J, with 7 bases in the middle. CDR3: CAIQSSYNSPLHF. The CDR3 DNA reads as TGTGCCATCCAGAGCTCCTATAATTCACCCCTCCACTTT.